Shown below are 13 T cell receptor beta chains from a single sample sequenced in a study of CD8 T cells in ankylosing spondylitis. TCRdb recomputed calls from the 5' RACE reads with MiXCR, one row per CDR3 protein. Among roughly 130,000 distinct CDR3 sequences listed, roughly 8% were seen once. Input material: synovial fluid, either unsorted or a sorted T cell fraction (not recorded which). Receptor source: a male donor with ankylosing spondylitis.

In its sample, this clonotype was seen many times. The chain uses TRBV2 and TRBJ1-5, with unresolved D. With 2 bases removed from V and 4 bases from J, the gap between germline ends came to 6 bases. CDR3 length: 13 amino acids. CDR1 and CDR2 from the germline V gene are SNHLY and FYNNEI. The CDR3, as DNA: TGTGCCAGCAGTGAACAGGTGAATCAGCCCCAGCATTTT. As protein: CASSEQVNQPQHF.

This clonotype was counted at least ten times. The V and J genes are TRBV20-1 and TRBJ2-7; D assignment may be TRBD1 or TRBD2 (5 bases each). Germline loops: CDR1 DFQATT, CDR2 SNEGSKA (reference sequence). Trimming removed 0 bases at V and 6 bases at J, with 15 bases between. The CDR3 covers 14 residues. The CDR3 is CSARDPRGGSEQYF. DNA for the CDR3: TGCAGTGCTAGAGACCCTCGGGGCGGCAGCGAGCAGTACTTC.

This clonotype was counted at least ten times. This chain uses TRBV7-2 with TRBJ1-1; a weak D match, TRBD1 (5 bases). V lost 3 bases and J lost 6, with 14 bases in between. This CDR3 spans 14 amino acids. Looked up from germline, CDR1 is SGHTA and CDR2 is FQGNSA. The DNA of the CDR3 is TGTGCCAGCAGCTTGAGGGGAAATGGGGCTGAAGCTTTCTTT. It encodes CASSLRGNGAEAFF.

The chain uses TRBV5-4 and TRBJ1-2, with 10 bases identical to TRBD1. The CDR3 loop spans 15 amino acids. V shed 0 bases and J 8 bases; nucleotides not matched to a gene: 7. Per germline, CDR1 SGHNT and CDR2 YYREEE (reference sequence). This CDR3 reads CASSLGGQGDGGYTF. The CDR3 DNA reads as TGTGCCAGCAGCTTGGGCGGACAGGGGGATGGAGGCTACACCTTC. Complete variable domain (other parts from reference TRBV5-4 and TRBJ1-2): ETGVTQSPTHLIKTRGQQVTLRCSSQSGHNTVSWYQQALGQGPQFIFQYYREEENGRGNFPPRFSGLQFPNYSSELNVNALELDDSALYLCASSLGGQGDGGYTFGSGTRLTVV.

Ten or more counts support this clonotype. The chain links TRBV4-1 to TRBJ1-2, with D maybe TRBD1 (6 bases). Germline CDR1 MGHRA, CDR2 YSYEKL. Trimming cost V 1 base and J 7 bases, with 7 bases left between them. The CDR3 contains 12 residues. CDR3 sequence reads: CASSQVGGGYTF. In DNA, the CDR3 is TGCGCCAGCAGCCAAGTAGGGGGTGGCTACACCTTC.

This clonotype was counted ten times or more. The chain carries TRBV28 and TRBJ2-5; TRBD1 might be the D (5 bases). CDR1 and CDR2 (germline): MDHEN, SYDVKM. V lost 8 bases and J lost 5, with 12 bases in between. This CDR3 has 12 residues. The CDR3 region has the DNA TGTGCCAGCGTGAGCCCAGGGGAGACCCAGTACTTC. Protein product: CASVSPGETQYF.

This clonotype has more than one count but fewer than ten. V gene TRBV7-2 combines with J gene TRBJ2-4; D is unresolved. The CDR3 has 15 residues. Germline V CDR1 and CDR2: SGHTA, FQGNSA. The ends were cut back, 2 bases at V and 8 bases at J, with 16 bases in the middle. CDR3 in amino acids: CASSLMGGYEDIQYF. The CDR3, as DNA: TGTGCCAGCAGCTTAATGGGTGGATATGAGGACATTCAGTACTTC. The variable domain in full, with the rest retrieved from reference TRBV7-2 and TRBJ2-4, is GAGVSQSPSNKVTEKGKDVELRCDPISGHTALYWYRQSLGQGLEFLIYFQGNSAPDKSGLPSDRFSAERTGGSVSTLTIQRTQQEDSAVYLCASSLMGGYEDIQYFGAGTRLSVL.

This clonotype has a count of ten or more. The chain couples TRBV12-3 or TRBV12-4 to TRBJ1-3; D not certain. The V end was cut by 8 bases, the J end by 2 bases, with 13 bases between. The CDR3 length is 14 residues. CDR3 in DNA: TGTGCCAGCGGATGGGCAAGTGCTGGAAACACCATATATTTT. Amino acids: CASGWASAGNTIYF.

V and J are TRBV5-6 and TRBJ2-1; tentative D call: TRBD1 (6 bases). This CDR3 contains 14 residues. The V gene's germline CDR1 is SGHDT and CDR2 YYEEEE. Trimming shortened V by 4 bases and J by 9 bases, and 17 bases separated the two germline ends. In DNA, the CDR3 is TGTGCCAGCAGCGCCGGGACATTCAGCTGTGAGCAGTTCTTC. This encodes CASSAGTFSCEQFF.

This clonotype was counted only a few times. CDR3 nucleotide sequence: TGTGCCAGCAGCGCCCTCGAAAGCTTAGAGCAGTTCTTC. This gives the protein CASSALESLEQFF. This rearrangement joins TRBV7-2 to TRBJ2-1; the D is unclear. The CDR3 is 13 amino acids. Germline V gene lookup returns CDR1 SGHTA and CDR2 FQGNSA. Trimming removed 5 bases from V and 10 bases from J, with 15 bases in between.

The sample holds a few counts of this clonotype. The chain links TRBV14 to TRBJ2-2, with D perhaps matching TRBD1 (6 bases). Per the germline V gene, CDR1 is SGHDN and CDR2 is FVKESK. CDR3 length equals 16 residues. V was shortened by 2 bases and J by 5 bases, with 15 bases between the two germline ends. The CDR3 coding sequence is TGTGCCAGCAGCCAACGCGACAGGACCATTACCGGGGAGCTGTTTTTT. Protein product: CASSQRDRTITGELFF. The full variable domain, completed using reference TRBV14 and TRBJ2-2, is EAGVTQFPSHSVIEKGQTVTLRCDPISGHDNLYWYRRVMGKEIKFLLHFVKESKQDESGMPNNRFLAERTGGTYSTLKVQPAELEDSGVYFCASSQRDRTITGELFFGEGSRLTVL.

The chain uses TRBV6-2 or TRBV6-3 and TRBJ2-7, with D perhaps TRBD1 (6 bases). CDR1 and CDR2 from the germline V gene are MNHEY and SVGEGT. CDR3 size: 15 residues. V lost 6 bases to trimming and J lost 0 bases, with 15 bases between them. The CDR3 here is CASRKPGHPSYEQYF. The CDR3 DNA reads as TGTGCCAGCAGGAAGCCGGGACACCCCTCCTACGAGCAGTACTTC.

This clonotype has only a few counts. J is TRBJ1-1 and V is TRBV5-1; no clear D gene. The CDR3 extends over 16 amino acids. The V and J ends lost 2 bases and 4 bases respectively, with 18 bases between them. In germline, CDR1 is SGHRS, CDR2 YFSETQ. CDR3 DNA sequence: TGCGCCAGCAGCTTACAAACGACGGGGTATATCACTGAAGCTTTCTTT. Translating it yields CASSLQTTGYITEAFF.